This T cell receptor (beta chain) derives from a study of early T cells in non-severe SARS-CoV-2 infection. Whole-study results and caveats: CD4 and private specificities were missed by VDJdb matching, which favored anti-spike CD8 responses.

Each cDNA molecule carried a unique molecular identifier. TCRdb recomputed calls from the 5' RACE reads with MiXCR, one row per CDR3 protein. Here the sample spans more than 80,000 distinct CDR3 sequences, around 15% being singletons. On this clonotype itself: Its antigen is undetermined.

V was pared by 8 bases and J by 0 bases, with 14 bases between. The CDR3 covers 16 residues. Germline CDR1 MNHEY, CDR2 SMNVEV (reference sequence). The chain is built from TRBV27 and TRBJ1-6; D is uncertain. The sample was whole blood. This sequence originates from an adult who was a healthcare worker with PCR-confirmed SARS-CoV-2 infection or an uninfected control (not recorded which). For the CDR3, the DNA is TGTGCCAGCCGGCGGGCGGCTAGCTCCTATAATTCACCCCTCCACTTT. This translates into CASRRAASSYNSPLHF.